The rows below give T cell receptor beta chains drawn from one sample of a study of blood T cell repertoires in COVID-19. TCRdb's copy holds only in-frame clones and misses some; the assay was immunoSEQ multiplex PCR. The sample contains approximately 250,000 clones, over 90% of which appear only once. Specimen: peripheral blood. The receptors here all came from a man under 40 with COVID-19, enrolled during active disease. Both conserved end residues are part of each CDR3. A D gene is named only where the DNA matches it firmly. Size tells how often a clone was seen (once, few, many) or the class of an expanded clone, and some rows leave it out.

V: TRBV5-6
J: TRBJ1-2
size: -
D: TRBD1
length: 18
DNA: TGTGCCAGCAGCTTGGCCGGGGGACAGGGAACCTCTAACTATGGCTACACCTTC
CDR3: CASSLAGGQGTSNYGYTF

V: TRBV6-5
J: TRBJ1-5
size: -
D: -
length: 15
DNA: TGTGCCAGCAGACCAGGGTTTTATAGCAATCAGCCCCAGCATTTT
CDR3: CASRPGFYSNQPQHF

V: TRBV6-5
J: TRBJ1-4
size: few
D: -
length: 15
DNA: TGTGCCAGCACCATGGGGACCCTCGGGAGGGAAAAACTGTTTTTT
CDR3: CASTMGTLGREKLFF

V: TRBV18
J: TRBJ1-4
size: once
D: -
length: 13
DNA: TGTGCCAGCTCATTCCGGACAAATGAAAAACTGTTTTTT
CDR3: CASSFRTNEKLFF

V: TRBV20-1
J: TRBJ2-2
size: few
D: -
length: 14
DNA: TGCAGTGCTAGTGGGACAACCGACACCGGGGAGCTGTTTTTT
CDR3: CSASGTTDTGELFF

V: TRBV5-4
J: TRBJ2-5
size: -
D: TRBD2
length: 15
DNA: TGTGCCAGCAGCGCGGGACTAGCGGGCCAAGAGACCCAGTACTTC
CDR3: CASSAGLAGQETQYF

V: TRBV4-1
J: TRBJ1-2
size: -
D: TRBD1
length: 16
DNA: TGCGCCAGCAGCCAAGGCCCCTTCGACAGGGTCGATGGCTACACCTTC
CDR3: CASSQGPFDRVDGYTF

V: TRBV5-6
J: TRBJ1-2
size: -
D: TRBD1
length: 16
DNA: TGTGCCAGCAGCTTTTACCTCGGGACAGGAAACTATGGCTACACCTTC
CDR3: CASSFYLGTGNYGYTF

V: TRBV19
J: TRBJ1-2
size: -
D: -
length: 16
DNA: TGTGCCAGTAGTATAGGTAACAGGGTATCGAACTATGGCTACACCTTC
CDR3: CASSIGNRVSNYGYTF

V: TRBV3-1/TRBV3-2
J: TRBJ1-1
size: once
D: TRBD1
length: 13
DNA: TGTGCCAGCAGCTGGGGAGGACAGGGGGCGGCTTTCTTT
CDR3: CASSWGGQGAAFF

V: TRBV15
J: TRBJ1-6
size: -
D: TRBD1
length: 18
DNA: TGTGCCACCAGCACCGACAGGGACCCGAGCTCCTATAATTCACCCCTCCACTTT
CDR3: CATSTDRDPSSYNSPLHF

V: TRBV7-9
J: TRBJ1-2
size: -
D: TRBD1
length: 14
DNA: TGTGCCAGCAGCTCTGGGACAGGCCCCTATGGCTACACCTTC
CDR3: CASSSGTGPYGYTF

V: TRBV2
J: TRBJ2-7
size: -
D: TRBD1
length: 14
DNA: TGTGCCAGCAGAAGGACAGGGGGAGCCTACGAGCAGTACTTC
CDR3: CASRRTGGAYEQYF

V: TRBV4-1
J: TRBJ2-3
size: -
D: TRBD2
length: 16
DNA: TGCGCCAGCAGCCCCTACCTAGCGGGAAGCACAGATACGCAGTATTTT
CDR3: CASSPYLAGSTDTQYF

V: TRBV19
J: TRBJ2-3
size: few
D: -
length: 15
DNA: TGTGCCAGTAGTCTACAGGGTTTGAGCGCAGATACGCAGTATTTT
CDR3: CASSLQGLSADTQYF

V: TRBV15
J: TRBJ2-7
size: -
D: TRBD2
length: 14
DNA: TGTGCCACCAGCAGAGCGGGGGGGCCCGGAGTGCAGTACTTC
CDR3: CATSRAGGPGVQYF

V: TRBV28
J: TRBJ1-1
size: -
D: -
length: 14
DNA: TGTGCCAGCAGTGCAGGACAGAGGAACACTGAAGCTTTCTTT
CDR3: CASSAGQRNTEAFF

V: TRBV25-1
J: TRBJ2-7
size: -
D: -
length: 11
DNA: TGTGCCAGCAGTGGAGGCTACGAGCAGTACTTC
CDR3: CASSGGYEQYF

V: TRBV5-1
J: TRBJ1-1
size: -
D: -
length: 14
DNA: TGCGCCAGCAGCTTGACGGCGGCGAACACTGAAGCTTTCTTT
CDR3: CASSLTAANTEAFF

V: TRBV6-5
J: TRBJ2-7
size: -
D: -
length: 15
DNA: TGTGCCAGCAGTTACTCGGCCCACAGCTCCTACGAGCAGTACTTC
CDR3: CASSYSAHSSYEQYF

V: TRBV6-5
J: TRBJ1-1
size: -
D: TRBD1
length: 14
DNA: TGTGCCAGCAGTTACTGGGACAGGGGCACTGAAGCTTTCTTT
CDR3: CASSYWDRGTEAFF

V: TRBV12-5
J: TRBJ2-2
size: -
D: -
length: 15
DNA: TGTGCTAGTGCCGCGGGACAGACTAACACCGGGGAGCTGTTTTTT
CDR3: CASAAGQTNTGELFF

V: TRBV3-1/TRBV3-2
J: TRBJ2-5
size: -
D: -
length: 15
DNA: TGTGCCAGCAGCCAAGAGTTAGGGGGTTTAGAGACCCAGTACTTC
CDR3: CASSQELGGLETQYF

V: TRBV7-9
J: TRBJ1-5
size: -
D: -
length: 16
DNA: TGTGCCAGCAGCTTAGCAGGGGCCCGCGGCAATCAGCCCCAGCATTTT
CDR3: CASSLAGARGNQPQHF

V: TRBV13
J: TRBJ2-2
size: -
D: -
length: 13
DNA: TGTGCCAGCAGCGGAGGCGGAACCGGGGAGCTGTTTTTT
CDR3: CASSGGGTGELFF

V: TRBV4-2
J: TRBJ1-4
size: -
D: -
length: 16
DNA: TGTGCCAGCAGCCCCTGGGTGACCGGGGGGAATGAAAAACTGTTTTTT
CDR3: CASSPWVTGGNEKLFF

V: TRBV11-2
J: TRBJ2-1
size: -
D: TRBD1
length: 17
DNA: TGTGCCAGCAGCTTAGATGGTGGGACAGGGTACTACAATGAGCAGTTCTTC
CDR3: CASSLDGGTGYYNEQFF

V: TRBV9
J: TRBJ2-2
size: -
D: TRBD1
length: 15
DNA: TGTGCCAGCAGCACGTGGGACAGGGCCACCGGGGAGCTGTTTTTT
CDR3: CASSTWDRATGELFF

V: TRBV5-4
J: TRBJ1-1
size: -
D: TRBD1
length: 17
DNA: TGTGCCAGCAGCTCCCCGGGACAGAAACTTATGAACACTGAAGCTTTCTTT
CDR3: CASSSPGQKLMNTEAFF